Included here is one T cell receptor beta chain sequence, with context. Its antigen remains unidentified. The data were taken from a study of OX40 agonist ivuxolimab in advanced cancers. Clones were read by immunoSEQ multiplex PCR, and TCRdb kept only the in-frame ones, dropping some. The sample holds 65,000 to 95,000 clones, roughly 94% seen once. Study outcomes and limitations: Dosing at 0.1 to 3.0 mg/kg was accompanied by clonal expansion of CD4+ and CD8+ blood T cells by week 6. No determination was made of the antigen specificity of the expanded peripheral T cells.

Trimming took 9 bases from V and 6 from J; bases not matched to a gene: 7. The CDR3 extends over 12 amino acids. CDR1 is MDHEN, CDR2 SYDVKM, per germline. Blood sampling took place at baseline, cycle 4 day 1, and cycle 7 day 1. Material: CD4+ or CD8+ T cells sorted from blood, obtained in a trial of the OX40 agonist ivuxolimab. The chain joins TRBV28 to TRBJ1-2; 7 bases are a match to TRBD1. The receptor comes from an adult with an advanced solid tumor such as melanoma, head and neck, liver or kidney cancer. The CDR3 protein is CARTGEKDGYTF. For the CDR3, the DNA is TGTGCCAGAACAGGGGAGAAGGATGGCTACACCTTC.